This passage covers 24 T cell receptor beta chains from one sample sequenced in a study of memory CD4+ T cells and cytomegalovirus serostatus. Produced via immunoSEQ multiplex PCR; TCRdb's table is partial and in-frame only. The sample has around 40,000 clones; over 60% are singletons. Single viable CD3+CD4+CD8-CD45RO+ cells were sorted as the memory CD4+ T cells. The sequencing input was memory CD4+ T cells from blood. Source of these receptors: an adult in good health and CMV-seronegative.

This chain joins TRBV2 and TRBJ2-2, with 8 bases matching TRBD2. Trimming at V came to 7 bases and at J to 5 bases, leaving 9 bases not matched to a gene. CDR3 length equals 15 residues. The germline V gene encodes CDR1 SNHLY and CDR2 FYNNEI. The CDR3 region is CASTYGGAKTGELFF. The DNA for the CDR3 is TGTGCCAGCACGTACGGGGGGGCTAAAACCGGGGAGCTGTTTTTT.

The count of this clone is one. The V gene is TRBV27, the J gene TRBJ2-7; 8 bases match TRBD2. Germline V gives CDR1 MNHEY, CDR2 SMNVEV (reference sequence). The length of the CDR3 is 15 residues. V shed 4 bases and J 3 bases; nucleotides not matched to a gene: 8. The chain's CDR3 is CASSSKAGAGYEQYF. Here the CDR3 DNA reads TGTGCCAGCAGTTCTAAAGCGGGGGCTGGCTACGAGCAGTACTTC.

The CDR3 here is CAWSGLGRSYGYTF. CDR3 in DNA: TGTGCCTGGAGTGGATTAGGGAGGAGTTATGGCTACACCTTC. The J gene is TRBJ1-2, the V gene TRBV30; D is uncertain. CDR3 length equals 14 residues. CDR1 and CDR2 from the germline V gene are GTSNPN and SVGIG (reference sequence). With 1 base removed from V and 5 bases from J, the gap between germline ends came to 14 bases.

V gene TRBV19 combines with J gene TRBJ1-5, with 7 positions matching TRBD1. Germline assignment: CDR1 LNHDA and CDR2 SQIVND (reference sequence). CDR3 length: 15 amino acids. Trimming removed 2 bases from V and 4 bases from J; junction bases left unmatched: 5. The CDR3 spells CASSISLGQNQPQHF. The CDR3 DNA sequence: TGTGCCAGTAGTATAAGTTTGGGACAGAATCAGCCCCAGCATTTT.

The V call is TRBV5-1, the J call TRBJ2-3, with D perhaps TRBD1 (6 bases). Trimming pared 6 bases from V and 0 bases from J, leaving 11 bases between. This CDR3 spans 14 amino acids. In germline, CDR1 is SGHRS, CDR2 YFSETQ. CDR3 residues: CASMRQASTDTQYF. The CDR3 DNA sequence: TGCGCCAGCATGAGACAGGCGAGCACAGATACGCAGTATTTT.

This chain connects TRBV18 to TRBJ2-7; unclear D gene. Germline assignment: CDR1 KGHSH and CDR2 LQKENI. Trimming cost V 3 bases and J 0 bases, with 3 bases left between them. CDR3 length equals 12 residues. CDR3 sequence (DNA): TGTGCCAGCTCACCGACCTCCTACGAGCAGTACTTC. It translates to CASSPTSYEQYF.

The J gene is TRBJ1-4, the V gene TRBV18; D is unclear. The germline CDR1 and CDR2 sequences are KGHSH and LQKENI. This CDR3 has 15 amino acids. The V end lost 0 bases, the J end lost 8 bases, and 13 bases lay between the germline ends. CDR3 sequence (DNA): TGTGCCAGCTCACCACCGGAGGGAAGAGAGGAAAAACTGTTTTTT. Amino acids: CASSPPEGREEKLFF.

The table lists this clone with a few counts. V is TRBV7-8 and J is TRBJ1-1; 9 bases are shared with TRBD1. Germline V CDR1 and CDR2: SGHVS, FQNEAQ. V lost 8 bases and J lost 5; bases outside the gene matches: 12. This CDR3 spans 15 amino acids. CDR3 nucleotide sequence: TGTGCCAGCGCGAATCCATACAGGGGGCGGACTGAAGCTTTCTTT. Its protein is CASANPYRGRTEAFF. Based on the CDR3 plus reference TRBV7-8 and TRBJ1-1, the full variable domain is GAGVSQSPRYKVAKRGQDVALRCDPISGHVSLFWYQQALGQGPEFLTYFQNEAQLDKSGLPSDRFFAERPEGSVSTLKIQRTQQEDSAVYLCASANPYRGRTEAFFGQGTRLTVV.

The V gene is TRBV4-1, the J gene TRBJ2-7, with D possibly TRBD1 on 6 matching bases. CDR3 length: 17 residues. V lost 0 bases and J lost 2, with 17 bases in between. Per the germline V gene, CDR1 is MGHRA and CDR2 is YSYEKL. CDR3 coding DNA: TGCGCCAGCAGCCAAGATCGATCCAGGGGACCCGCCTACGAGCAGTACTTC. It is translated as CASSQDRSRGPAYEQYF.

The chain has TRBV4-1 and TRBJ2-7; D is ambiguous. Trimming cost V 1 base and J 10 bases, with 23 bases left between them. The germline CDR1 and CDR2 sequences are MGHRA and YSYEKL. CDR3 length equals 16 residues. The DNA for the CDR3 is TGCGCCAGCAGCCAAGGGCGAGGCCCGCTGCTACGAGAACAGTACTTC. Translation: CASSQGRGPLLREQYF.

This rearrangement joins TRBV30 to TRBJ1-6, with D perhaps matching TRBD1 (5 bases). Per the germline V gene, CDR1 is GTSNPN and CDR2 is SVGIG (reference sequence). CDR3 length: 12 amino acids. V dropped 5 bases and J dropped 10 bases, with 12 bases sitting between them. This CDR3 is CAWGREQSPLHF. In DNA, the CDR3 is TGTGCCTGGGGCAGGGAACAATCACCCCTCCACTTT.

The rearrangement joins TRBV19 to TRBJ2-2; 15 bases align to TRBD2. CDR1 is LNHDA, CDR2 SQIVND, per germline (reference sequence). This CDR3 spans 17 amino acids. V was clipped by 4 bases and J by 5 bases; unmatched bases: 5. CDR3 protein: CASSKGLAGGRTGELFF. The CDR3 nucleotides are TGTGCCAGTAGTAAGGGACTAGCGGGGGGAAGGACCGGGGAGCTGTTTTTT.

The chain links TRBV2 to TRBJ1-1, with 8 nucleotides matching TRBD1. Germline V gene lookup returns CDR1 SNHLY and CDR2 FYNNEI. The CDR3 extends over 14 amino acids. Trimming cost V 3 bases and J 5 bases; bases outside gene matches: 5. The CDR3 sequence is CASSEVRQGTEAFF. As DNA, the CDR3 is TGTGCCAGCAGTGAGGTTCGACAGGGGACTGAAGCTTTCTTT.

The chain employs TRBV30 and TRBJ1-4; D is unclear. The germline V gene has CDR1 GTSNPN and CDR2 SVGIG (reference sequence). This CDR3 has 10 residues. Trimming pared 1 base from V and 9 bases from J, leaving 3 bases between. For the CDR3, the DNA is TGTGCCTGGAGTGGACAAAAACTGTTTTTT. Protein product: CAWSGQKLFF. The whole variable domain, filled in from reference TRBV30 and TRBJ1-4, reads SQTIHQWPATLVQPVGSPLSLECTVEGTSNPNLYWYRQAAGRGLQLLFYSVGIGQISSEVPQNLSASRPQDRQFILSSKKLLLSDSGFYLCAWSGQKLFFGSGTQLSVL.

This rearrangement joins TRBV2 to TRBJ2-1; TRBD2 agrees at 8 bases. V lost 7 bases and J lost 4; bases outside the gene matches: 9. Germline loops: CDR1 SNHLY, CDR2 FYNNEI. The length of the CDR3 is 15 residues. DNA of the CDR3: TGTGCCAGCACGTCGGGAGGGGACCCTTACAATGAGCAGTTCTTC. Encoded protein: CASTSGGDPYNEQFF.

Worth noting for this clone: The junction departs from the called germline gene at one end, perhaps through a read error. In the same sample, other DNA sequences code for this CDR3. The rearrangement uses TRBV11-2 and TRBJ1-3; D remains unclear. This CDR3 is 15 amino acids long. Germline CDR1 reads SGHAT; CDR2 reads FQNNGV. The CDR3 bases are TGTGCCAGCAGCTTAGTGTCGGTGACTGGAAATACCATATATTTT. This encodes CASSLVSVTGNTIYF.

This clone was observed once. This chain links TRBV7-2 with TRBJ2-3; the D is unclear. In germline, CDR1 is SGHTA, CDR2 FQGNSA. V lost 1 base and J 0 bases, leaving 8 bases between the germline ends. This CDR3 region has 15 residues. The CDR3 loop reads CASSLDPPSTDTQYF. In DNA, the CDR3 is TGTGCCAGCAGCTTAGACCCCCCCAGCACAGATACGCAGTATTTT.

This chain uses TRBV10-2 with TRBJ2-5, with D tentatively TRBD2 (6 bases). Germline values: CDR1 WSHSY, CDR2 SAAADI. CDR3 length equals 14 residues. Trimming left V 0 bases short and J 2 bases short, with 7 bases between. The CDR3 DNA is TGCGCCAGCAGTGAGTCAGGGAGGCAAGAGACCCAGTACTTC. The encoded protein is CASSESGRQETQYF.

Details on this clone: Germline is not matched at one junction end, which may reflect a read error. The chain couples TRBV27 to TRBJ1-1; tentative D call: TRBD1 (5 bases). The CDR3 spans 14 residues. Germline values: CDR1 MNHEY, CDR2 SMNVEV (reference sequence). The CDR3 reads CASSPTQGRSDAFF. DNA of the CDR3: TGTGCCAGCAGTCCAACTCAGGGACGCTCTGACGCTTTCTTT.

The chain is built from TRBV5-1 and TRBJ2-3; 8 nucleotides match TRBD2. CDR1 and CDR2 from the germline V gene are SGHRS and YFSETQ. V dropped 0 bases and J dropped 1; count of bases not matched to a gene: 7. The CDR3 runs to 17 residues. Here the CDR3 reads CASSLGYTAGGTDTQYF. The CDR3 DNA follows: TGCGCCAGCAGCTTGGGGTATACAGCGGGGGGCACAGATACGCAGTATTTT.

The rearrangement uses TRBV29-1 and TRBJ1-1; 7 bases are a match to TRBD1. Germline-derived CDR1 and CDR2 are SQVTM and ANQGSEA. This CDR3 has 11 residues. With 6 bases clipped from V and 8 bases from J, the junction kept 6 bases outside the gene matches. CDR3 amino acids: CSVGQAAEAFF. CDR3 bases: TGCAGCGTCGGACAGGCAGCGGAAGCTTTCTTT.

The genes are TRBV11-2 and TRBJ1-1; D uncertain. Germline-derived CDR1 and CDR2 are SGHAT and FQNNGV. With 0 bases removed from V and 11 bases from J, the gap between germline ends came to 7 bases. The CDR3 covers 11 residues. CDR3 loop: CASSLDRRAFF. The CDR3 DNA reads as TGTGCCAGCAGCTTAGACAGGAGGGCTTTCTTT.

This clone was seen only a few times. DNA for the CDR3: TGCGCCAGCAGTGAGTCGACCGAGCAGTACTTC. This sequence encodes CASSESTEQYF. V is TRBV10-1 and J is TRBJ2-7; D is ambiguous. There are 11 residues in the CDR3. V dropped 0 bases and J dropped 6 bases, with 3 bases sitting between them. Germline lookup yields CDR1 WNHNN and CDR2 SYGVQD (reference sequence).

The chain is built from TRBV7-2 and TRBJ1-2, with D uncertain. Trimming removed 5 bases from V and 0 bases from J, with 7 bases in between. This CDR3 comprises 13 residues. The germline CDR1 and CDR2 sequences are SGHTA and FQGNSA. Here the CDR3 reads CASSPLANYGYTF. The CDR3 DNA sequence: TGTGCCAGCAGCCCGTTAGCTAACTATGGCTACACCTTC.